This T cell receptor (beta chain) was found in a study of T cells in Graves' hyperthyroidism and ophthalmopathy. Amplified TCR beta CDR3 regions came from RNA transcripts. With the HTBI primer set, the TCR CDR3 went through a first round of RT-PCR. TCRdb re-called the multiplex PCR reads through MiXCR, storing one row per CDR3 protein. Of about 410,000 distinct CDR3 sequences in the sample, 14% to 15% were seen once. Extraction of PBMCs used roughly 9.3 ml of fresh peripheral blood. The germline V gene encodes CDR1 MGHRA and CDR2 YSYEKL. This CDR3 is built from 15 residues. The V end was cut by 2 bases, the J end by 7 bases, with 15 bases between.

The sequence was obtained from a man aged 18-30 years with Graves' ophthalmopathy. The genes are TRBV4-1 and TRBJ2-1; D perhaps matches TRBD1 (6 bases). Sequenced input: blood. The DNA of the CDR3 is TGCGCCAGCAGCCAACCCGGGACAAGATCAAATGAGCAGTTCTTC. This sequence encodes CASSQPGTRSNEQFF.